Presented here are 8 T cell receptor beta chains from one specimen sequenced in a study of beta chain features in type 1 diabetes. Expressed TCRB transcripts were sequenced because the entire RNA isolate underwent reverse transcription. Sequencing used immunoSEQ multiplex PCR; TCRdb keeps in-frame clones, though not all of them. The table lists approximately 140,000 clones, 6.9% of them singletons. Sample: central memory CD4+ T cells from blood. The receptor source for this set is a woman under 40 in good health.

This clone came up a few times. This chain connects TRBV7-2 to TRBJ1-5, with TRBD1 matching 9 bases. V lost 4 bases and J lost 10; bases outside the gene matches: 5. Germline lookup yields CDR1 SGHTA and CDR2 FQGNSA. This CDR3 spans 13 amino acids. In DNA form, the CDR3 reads TGTGCCAGCAGCTCTCTAACAGGGGGCCCCCAGCATTTT. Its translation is CASSSLTGGPQHF.

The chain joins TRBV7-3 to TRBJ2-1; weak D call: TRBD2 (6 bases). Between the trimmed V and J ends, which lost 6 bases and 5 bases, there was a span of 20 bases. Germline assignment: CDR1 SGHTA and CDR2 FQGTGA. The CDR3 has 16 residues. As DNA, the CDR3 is TGTGCCAGCAGGCCTGTCGGCGGGGCTTCAAACAATGAGCAGTTCTTC. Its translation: CASRPVGGASNNEQFF.

The CDR3 loop is CASSQEHRSNEKLFF. The CDR3 nucleotides are TGCGCCAGCAGCCAAGAGCACCGGTCTAATGAAAAACTGTTTTTT. The J gene is TRBJ1-4, the V gene TRBV4-3; no reliable D call. The V gene lost 0 bases and the J gene lost 3 bases, with 8 bases spanning the gap. Germline V gene data show CDR1 as LGHNA and CDR2 as YSLEER. This CDR3 has 15 amino acids.

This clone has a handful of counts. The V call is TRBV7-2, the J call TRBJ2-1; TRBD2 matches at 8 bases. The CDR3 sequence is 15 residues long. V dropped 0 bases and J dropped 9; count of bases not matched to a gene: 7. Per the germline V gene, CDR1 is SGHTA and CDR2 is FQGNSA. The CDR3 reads CASSLAQLRGGEQFF. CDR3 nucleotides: TGTGCCAGCAGCTTAGCTCAGCTCCGGGGGGGTGAGCAGTTCTTC.

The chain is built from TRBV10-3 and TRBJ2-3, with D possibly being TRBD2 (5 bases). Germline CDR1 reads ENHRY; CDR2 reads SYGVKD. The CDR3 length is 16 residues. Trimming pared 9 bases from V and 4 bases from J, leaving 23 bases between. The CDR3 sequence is CAISAGSGGFPDTQYF. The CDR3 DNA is TGTGCCATATCCGCGGGTTCGGGCGGCTTCCCAGATACGCAGTATTTT.

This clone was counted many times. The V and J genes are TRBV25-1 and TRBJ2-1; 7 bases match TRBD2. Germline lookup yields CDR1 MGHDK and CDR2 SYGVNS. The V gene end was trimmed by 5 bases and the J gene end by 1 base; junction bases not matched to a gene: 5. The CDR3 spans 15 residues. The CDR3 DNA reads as TGTGCCAGCAGTAAGGGGAGGGCATCCTACAATGAGCAGTTCTTC. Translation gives CASSKGRASYNEQFF.

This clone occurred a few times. The CDR3 DNA reads as TGTGCCAGCAGCTGGGGACTAGCGGGAGCAGATACGCAGTATTTT. It translates to CASSWGLAGADTQYF. This chain uses TRBV5-5 with TRBJ2-3; 14 nucleotides line up with TRBD2. V gave up 3 bases and J gave up 4 bases; unmatched junction bases: 1. This CDR3 has 15 residues. The V gene's germline CDR1 is SGHKS and CDR2 YYEKEE (reference sequence). Looking up the rest from reference TRBV5-5 and TRBJ2-3 gives the full variable domain: DAGVTQSPTHLIKTRGQQVTLRCSPISGHKSVSWYQQVLGQGPQFIFQYYEKEERGRGNFPDRFSARQFPNYSSELNVNALLLGDSALYLCASSWGLAGADTQYFGPGTRLTVL.

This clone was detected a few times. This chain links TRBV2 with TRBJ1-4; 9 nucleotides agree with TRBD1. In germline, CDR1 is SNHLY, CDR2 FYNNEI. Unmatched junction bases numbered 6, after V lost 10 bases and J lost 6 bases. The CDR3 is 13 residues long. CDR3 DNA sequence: TGTGCCACAAGCGGGACAGGGTATGAAAAACTGTTTTTT. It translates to CATSGTGYEKLFF.